These 7 T cell receptor beta chains share one sample of origin, sequenced in a study of read filtering for tumor transcriptome and immune sequencing. From approximately 430 ng of RNA, a library with molecular barcoded alpha/delta and beta/gamma adaptors was made. TCRdb called the reads again in MiXCR, with one record for every CDR3 protein. The sample includes tens of thousands of distinct CDR3 sequences, roughly 21% of them seen just once. Sequencing input: a population of CD138-negative cells sorted from bone marrow. Receptors were obtained from a donor at least 40 years old with multiple myeloma.

This clonotype has a count of ten or more. The genes are TRBV28 and TRBJ1-1, with D perhaps TRBD1 (5 bases). This CDR3 is built from 13 residues. V dropped 3 bases and J dropped 6 bases, with 11 bases sitting between them. CDR1 MDHEN and CDR2 SYDVKM come from the germline V gene. As DNA, the CDR3 is TGTGCCAGCAGTTTGGGGCCGGGCGCTGAAGCTTTCTTT. Amino acid sequence: CASSLGPGAEAFF.

This clonotype was observed at least ten times. The rearrangement joins TRBV20-1 to TRBJ1-2; unclear D gene. Trimming took 3 bases from V and 1 from J, leaving 9 bases between them. This CDR3 region has 13 residues. Germline values: CDR1 DFQATT, CDR2 SNEGSKA (reference sequence). This CDR3 is CSASKPDNYGYTF. The DNA of the CDR3 is TGCAGTGCTAGTAAGCCTGATAACTATGGCTACACCTTC.

This clonotype came up many times. V is TRBV5-5 and J is TRBJ2-3; 12 bases align to TRBD2. CDR3 length: 18 residues. Germline V lookup: CDR1 SGHKS, CDR2 YYEKEE (reference sequence). V gave up 1 base and J gave up 3 bases; unmatched junction bases: 9. The CDR3 DNA reads TGTGCCAGCAGCTTGAGCGCGACTAGCGGGGGAGTAACAGATACGCAGTATTTT. Residues: CASSLSATSGGVTDTQYF. The complete variable domain, with remaining parts taken from reference TRBV5-5 and TRBJ2-3, reads DAGVTQSPTHLIKTRGQQVTLRCSPISGHKSVSWYQQVLGQGPQFIFQYYEKEERGRGNFPDRFSARQFPNYSSELNVNALLLGDSALYLCASSLSATSGGVTDTQYFGPGTRLTVL.

This clonotype came up many times. The DNA is left out, because the CDR3 cannot be placed on it with certainty; the CDR3 is given as TCRdb lists it. The rearrangement links TRBV28 to TRBJ2-7; no check of the table's D call, TRBD1, against the DNA was made. Looked up from germline, CDR1 is MDHEN and CDR2 is SYDVKM. The CDR3 length equals 14 residues, ends included. CDR3 region: CASSFLAGAYEQYF.

The rearrangement joins TRBV10-3 to TRBJ2-7; possibly TRBD2 for D (6 bases). Trimming cost V 0 bases and J 4 bases, with 16 bases left between them. The CDR3 sequence is 16 residues long. Germline loops: CDR1 ENHRY, CDR2 SYGVKD. CDR3 residues: CAISESKAGRRYEQYF. The CDR3 nucleotides read TGTGCCATCAGTGAGTCGAAGGCAGGGAGGAGGTACGAGCAGTACTTC.

This clonotype was counted at least ten times. The chain recombines TRBV28 with TRBJ2-7, with D possibly TRBD1 on 5 matching bases. Looked up from germline, CDR1 is MDHEN and CDR2 is SYDVKM. V was pared by 6 bases and J by 3 bases, with 12 bases between. This CDR3 has 13 residues. The CDR3 nucleotides are TGTGCCAGCAGCGCAGGGTTTCTCTACGAGCAGTACTTC. Translated, it gives CASSAGFLYEQYF.

This clonotype was seen ten or more times. This chain links TRBV2 with TRBJ2-1; D ambiguous. V lost 7 bases and J 5 bases, leaving 12 bases between the germline ends. Germline V gene data show CDR1 as SNHLY and CDR2 as FYNNEI. The length of the CDR3 is 13 residues. CDR3 protein: CASKFGPHNEQFF. Here the CDR3 DNA reads TGTGCCAGCAAATTCGGGCCCCACAATGAGCAGTTCTTC.